These T cell receptor beta chains were read from a single sample in a study of OX40 agonist ivuxolimab in advanced cancers. Assay used: immunoSEQ multiplex PCR; TCRdb lists only in-frame clones, some missing. The sample includes 90,000 to 130,000 clones, around 90% of them seen just once. The source material was CD4+ or CD8+ T cells sorted from blood, sampled in a trial of the OX40 agonist ivuxolimab. All receptors come from an adult with an advanced solid tumor such as melanoma, head and neck, liver or kidney cancer. Each CDR3 is given with its conserved first and last residue. A D gene is named only where the DNA matches it firmly. Clone size is given for some rows only: seen once, a few or many times, or a class if the clone is expanded.

TRBV6-1	-	-	TRBJ2-7	12	TGTGCCAGCAGTCGCGGGACCAACGAGCAGTACTTC	CASSRGTNEQYF
TRBV6-5	-	-	TRBJ2-7	12	TGTGCCAGCAGCGGGTCCACCTACGAGCAGTACTTC	CASSGSTYEQYF
TRBV30	-	-	TRBJ2-1	14	TGTGCCTGGAGCTGGGGGGGCGCCTACAATGAGCAGTTCTTC	CAWSWGGAYNEQFF
TRBV27	-	-	TRBJ2-1	13	TGTGCCAGCAGTCCCTCGGCAGGGGTGAGTCAGTTCTTC	CASSPSAGVSQFF
TRBV11-1	TRBD2	few	TRBJ2-1	15	TGTGCCAGCAGCCTAGGACTAGCGGGAGCCCATGAGCAGTTCTTC	CASSLGLAGAHEQFF
TRBV4-1	-	once	TRBJ1-4	12	TGCGCCAGCAGCGGTGGAAATGAAAAACTGTTTTTT	CASSGGNEKLFF
TRBV7-8	-	-	TRBJ2-3	13	TGTGCCAGCAGCTCGGGTACACACAGACCGCAGTATTTT	CASSSGTHRPQYF
TRBV29-1	-	-	TRBJ2-7	12	TGCAGCGTACGGCCGAGCTCCTACGAGCAGTACTTC	CSVRPSSYEQYF
TRBV5-1	TRBD1	-	TRBJ1-4	14	TGCGCCAGCAGCCGGGACAGTTCAAATGAAAAACTGTTTTTT	CASSRDSSNEKLFF
TRBV18	TRBD1	-	TRBJ2-7	16	TGTGCCAGCTCATCCGTCGCGGGACAGGGTTACTACGAGCAGTACTTC	CASSSVAGQGYYEQYF
TRBV7-6	TRBD1	-	TRBJ1-5	15	TGTGCCAGCAGCAAGCAATCAGGGGGAGGACAGCCCCAGCATTTT	CASSKQSGGGQPQHF
TRBV6-5	TRBD2	medium-sized	TRBJ2-7	14	TGTGCCAGCAGTTACAGGCGGGAGGTCTACGAGCAGTACTTC	CASSYRREVYEQYF
TRBV5-1	-	-	TRBJ1-2	15	TGCGCCAGCAGGTCTGATTTGGGACCCGAGGCCGGCTACACCTTC	CASRSDLGPEAGYTF